What follows are 27 T cell receptor beta chains derived from one specimen sequenced in a study of OX40 agonist ivuxolimab in advanced cancers. Some clones are missing from TCRdb's copy, which holds only in-frame ones; the method was immunoSEQ multiplex PCR. The profile covers about 60,000 clones, with over 80% appearing a single time and 2.8% taken by the ten largest. Sequencing was performed on CD4+ or CD8+ T cells sorted from blood, taken in a trial of the OX40 agonist ivuxolimab. These receptors originate from an adult with an advanced solid tumor such as melanoma, head and neck, liver or kidney cancer.

CDR3 sequence reads: CASSLDQGDYEQYF. CDR3 DNA sequence: TGCGCCAGCAGCTTGGATCAGGGGGACTACGAGCAGTACTTC. The chain is built from TRBV5-1 and TRBJ2-7; 7 nucleotides match TRBD1. V gave up 0 bases and J gave up 3 bases; unmatched junction bases: 3. Per the germline V gene, CDR1 is SGHRS and CDR2 is YFSETQ. This CDR3 has 14 residues.

The table lists this clone with a few counts. The genes are TRBV5-1 and TRBJ2-5; weak D call: TRBD2 (5 bases). V dropped 4 bases and J dropped 3 bases, with 13 bases sitting between them. This CDR3 comprises 14 residues. Germline-derived CDR1 and CDR2 are SGHRS and YFSETQ. This CDR3 reads CASSTMDWKETQYF. As DNA, the CDR3 is TGCGCCAGCAGCACGATGGACTGGAAAGAGACCCAGTACTTC. The full variable domain, completed using reference TRBV5-1 and TRBJ2-5, is KAGVTQTPRYLIKTRGQQVTLSCSPISGHRSVSWYQQTPGQGLQFLFEYFSETQRNKGNFPGRFSGRQFSNSRSEMNVSTLELGDSALYLCASSTMDWKETQYFGPGTRLLVL.

CDR3: CASIQSPGDEKLFF. CDR3 bases: TGCGCCAGCATACAAAGCCCGGGTGATGAAAAACTGTTTTTT. The chain uses TRBV5-1 and TRBJ1-4; D not certain. Germline V gene lookup returns CDR1 SGHRS and CDR2 YFSETQ. Trimming removed 6 bases at V and 6 bases at J, with 15 bases between. The CDR3 spans 14 residues. Full variable domain (remainder filled in from reference TRBV5-1 and TRBJ1-4): KAGVTQTPRYLIKTRGQQVTLSCSPISGHRSVSWYQQTPGQGLQFLFEYFSETQRNKGNFPGRFSGRQFSNSRSEMNVSTLELGDSALYLCASIQSPGDEKLFFGSGTQLSVL.

The rearrangement links TRBV7-9 to TRBJ2-2, with a possible D match to TRBD1 (5 bases). This CDR3 has 15 amino acids. The V end lost 3 bases, the J end lost 6 bases, and 14 bases lay between the germline ends. CDR1 and CDR2 (germline): SEHNR, FQNEAQ (reference sequence). Here the CDR3 DNA reads TGTGCCAGCAGCTTCCCAGGGTCATCCCCCGGGGAGCTGTTTTTT. Translation: CASSFPGSSPGELFF.

This clone occurred a few times. The rearrangement links TRBV9 to TRBJ2-1; TRBD2 matches 9 bases. The CDR3 is made up of 19 amino acids. Trimming removed 0 bases from V and 0 bases from J; junction bases left unmatched: 10. Looked up from germline, CDR1 is SGDLS and CDR2 is YYNGEE. The CDR3 spells CASSVASGGSASSYNEQFF. CDR3 in DNA: TGTGCCAGCAGCGTAGCGAGCGGGGGGTCCGCAAGCTCCTACAATGAGCAGTTCTTC.

This sequence joins TRBV6-6 and TRBJ1-3, with D perhaps TRBD1 (6 bases). Germline values: CDR1 MNHNY, CDR2 SVGAGI (reference sequence). The CDR3 runs 15 residues. Trimming took 4 bases from V and 3 from J, leaving 13 bases between them. This CDR3 is CASSFAGEFGNTIYF. CDR3 nucleotide sequence: TGTGCCAGCAGTTTTGCAGGGGAATTTGGAAACACCATATATTTT.

The chain recombines TRBV28 with TRBJ2-1; D call uncertain. The CDR3 spans 11 residues. With 8 bases removed from V and 9 bases from J, the gap between germline ends came to 11 bases. Germline lookup yields CDR1 MDHEN and CDR2 SYDVKM. CDR3 amino acids: CASLGYSEQFF. The CDR3 DNA is TGTGCCAGCCTCGGATATAGTGAGCAGTTCTTC.

The chain links TRBV4-2 to TRBJ2-1; D remains ambiguous. Germline V lookup: CDR1 LGHNA, CDR2 YNFKEQ. The CDR3 runs 13 residues. V lost 4 bases to trimming and J lost 0 bases, with 4 bases between them. The CDR3 nucleotides are TGTGCCAGCAGCCCCAGCTCCTACAATGAGCAGTTCTTC. Its protein is CASSPSSYNEQFF.

V gene TRBV9 combines with J gene TRBJ2-7; 8 bases agree with TRBD1. V gave up 4 bases and J gave up 3 bases; unmatched junction bases: 9. Germline CDR1 is SGDLS and CDR2 is YYNGEE. This CDR3 comprises 15 residues. CDR3 sequence reads: CASSPHSGGFYEQYF. In DNA form, the CDR3 reads TGTGCCAGCAGCCCCCATTCAGGGGGCTTCTACGAGCAGTACTTC.

The genes are TRBV19 and TRBJ2-7, with 9 bases identical to TRBD1. Germline assignment: CDR1 LNHDA and CDR2 SQIVND (reference sequence). The CDR3 is 14 amino acids. V was pared by 4 bases and J by 5 bases, with 6 bases of the junction left unmatched. Here the CDR3 DNA reads TGTGCCAGTAGTACTCCGGGACAGGGCCACGAGCAGTACTTC. It is translated as CASSTPGQGHEQYF.

The rearrangement uses TRBV19 and TRBJ2-2, with 8 bases matching TRBD1. The CDR3 runs 15 residues. CDR1 is LNHDA, CDR2 SQIVND, per germline (reference sequence). V trimming: 4 bases; J trimming: 4 bases; junction bases outside the gene matches: 5. The CDR3 region has the DNA TGTGCCAGTAGTACTTGGACAGGGAGCACCGGGGAGCTGTTTTTT. Residues: CASSTWTGSTGELFF.

The V call is TRBV19, the J call TRBJ2-7, with 9 bases identical to TRBD1. Germline CDR1 and CDR2: LNHDA and SQIVND (reference sequence). J lost 1 base, V lost 7 bases, and 8 bases had no gene match. The CDR3 runs 15 residues. The CDR3 DNA reads as TGTGCCAGTACCCCCGGGACAGGGTTATCCTACGAGCAGTACTTC. Translation gives CASTPGTGLSYEQYF.

This chain connects TRBV19 to TRBJ2-7, with TRBD1 matching 8 bases. V was clipped by 6 bases and J by 3 bases; unmatched bases: 7. Germline CDR1 and CDR2: LNHDA and SQIVND (reference sequence). The CDR3 spans 14 residues. For the CDR3, the DNA is TGTGCCAGTAGGAGTACAGGGGGACTCTACGAGCAGTACTTC. Translation: CASRSTGGLYEQYF.

In this sample, this clone turned up a few times. V and J are TRBV18 and TRBJ2-5; D is unresolved. Trimming pared 2 bases from V and 3 bases from J, leaving 10 bases between. The CDR3 sequence is 14 residues long. Germline lookup yields CDR1 KGHSH and CDR2 LQKENI. Written as DNA, the CDR3 is TGTGCCAGCTCACCAGAGAACAGAGAAGAGACCCAGTACTTC. Residues: CASSPENREETQYF.

J is TRBJ1-2 and V is TRBV6-5; D unclear. CDR3 size: 12 residues. Germline CDR1 and CDR2: MNHEY and SVGAGI. V dropped 9 bases and J dropped 4 bases, with 12 bases sitting between them. The CDR3 sequence: CASSDYPYGYTF. CDR3 sequence (DNA): TGTGCCAGTTCGGACTACCCCTATGGCTACACCTTC.

This clone was seen more than once but under ten times. This sequence joins TRBV9 and TRBJ1-5; D is perhaps TRBD1 (5 bases). Germline V CDR1 and CDR2: SGDLS, YYNGEE. With 4 bases removed from V and 7 bases from J, the gap between germline ends came to 12 bases. This CDR3 contains 13 residues. The CDR3 protein is CASSTGGDQPQHF. CDR3 coding DNA: TGTGCCAGCAGCACGGGAGGGGACCAGCCCCAGCATTTT.

This clone appeared once. The rearrangement uses TRBV18 and TRBJ1-5; 7 positions agree with TRBD1. Trimming took 2 bases from V and 0 from J; bases not matched to a gene: 1. The V gene's germline CDR1 is KGHSH and CDR2 LQKENI. The CDR3 contains 15 residues. The CDR3 spells CASSPGTASNQPQHF. The DNA of the CDR3 is TGTGCCAGCTCACCAGGGACAGCTAGCAATCAGCCCCAGCATTTT.

V gene TRBV15 combines with J gene TRBJ2-5; D is ambiguous. Trimming removed 1 base from V and 2 bases from J, with 8 bases in between. CDR3 size: 14 residues. Germline V lookup: CDR1 LNHNV, CDR2 YYDKDF (reference sequence). The CDR3, as DNA: TGTGCCACCAGCAGAGGGGTACAGCAAGAGACCCAGTACTTC. Its protein is CATSRGVQQETQYF. The whole variable domain, remainder taken from reference TRBV15 and TRBJ2-5, is DAMVIQNPRYQVTQFGKPVTLSCSQTLNHNVMYWYQQKSSQAPKLLFHYYDKDFNNEADTPDNFQSRRPNTSFCFLDIRSPGLGDTAMYLCATSRGVQQETQYFGPGTRLLVL.

This chain joins TRBV7-3 and TRBJ2-7, with D tentatively TRBD1 (6 bases). Germline V gives CDR1 SGHTA, CDR2 FQGTGA. The CDR3 consists of 13 residues. The V end was cut by 3 bases, the J end by 4 bases, with 10 bases between. The CDR3 sequence is CASSLGASYEQYF. The CDR3 nucleotides are TGTGCCAGCAGCTTGGGGGCGAGTTACGAGCAGTACTTC.

V usage is TRBV7-9 and J usage is TRBJ2-3; 14 bases align to TRBD2. From germline, CDR1 is SEHNR and CDR2 FQNEAQ (reference sequence). The CDR3 is 15 residues long. With 5 bases clipped from V and 5 bases from J, the junction kept 3 bases outside the gene matches. The CDR3 here is CASSNGLAGGDTQYF. Here the CDR3 DNA reads TGTGCCAGCAGCAACGGACTAGCGGGAGGAGATACGCAGTATTTT.

This chain's CDR3 is CASSFSMGLSQETQYF. CDR3 in DNA: TGCGCCAGCAGCTTTTCCATGGGACTGAGCCAAGAGACCCAGTACTTC. The chain links TRBV5-1 to TRBJ2-5, with a tentative D call TRBD2 (6 bases). V shed 2 bases and J shed 1 base, with 15 bases lying between them. CDR1 SGHRS and CDR2 YFSETQ come from the germline V gene. This CDR3 has 16 residues.

The chain joins TRBV5-8 to TRBJ2-5, with 11 nucleotides matching TRBD1. V shed 4 bases and J 5 bases; nucleotides not matched to a gene: 7. Germline CDR1 and CDR2: SGHTS and YDEGEE. The CDR3 loop spans 15 amino acids. CDR3 in amino acids: CASSTGQGARETQYF. In DNA form, the CDR3 reads TGTGCCAGCAGCACCGGACAGGGGGCGAGGGAGACCCAGTACTTC.

This chain joins TRBV15 and TRBJ1-2; D is unresolved. Germline CDR1 LNHNV, CDR2 YYDKDF (reference sequence). This CDR3 has 18 amino acids. V was trimmed by 0 bases and J by 0 bases, leaving 17 bases between them. The CDR3 loop is CATSRDLRTHKPNYGYTF. CDR3 DNA sequence: TGTGCCACCAGCAGAGATCTTCGGACGCACAAACCTAACTATGGCTACACCTTC.

A remark on this clone: One junction end does not reproduce the germline sequence, and a read error may be involved. CDR3 coding DNA: TGCGCCAGCAGCCATTCGGCGGGACATCTTAACTTC. It is translated as CASSHSAGHLNF. The V call is TRBV4-3, the J call TRBJ2-7; either TRBD1 or TRBD2 may supply D (6 bases each). CDR1 LGHNA and CDR2 YSLEER come from the germline V gene. CDR3 length: 12 amino acids.

The chain combines TRBV14 with TRBJ2-5; D not resolved. The J call is in doubt because the DNA end fits TRBJ2-7 better. In germline, CDR1 is SGHDN, CDR2 FVKESK. The CDR3 length is 11 residues. CDR3 DNA: TGTGCCAGCAGCCGCTCCTACGAGCAGTACTTC. Its protein is CASSRSYEQYF.

The V gene is TRBV7-9, the J gene TRBJ1-3; 7 nucleotides line up with TRBD1. Losses at the gene ends were 5 bases for V and 8 bases for J; bases not matched to a gene: 3. From germline, CDR1 is SEHNR and CDR2 FQNEAQ (reference sequence). The CDR3 length is 12 residues. CDR3 residues: CASSETGDTIYF. Here the CDR3 DNA reads TGTGCCAGCAGCGAAACAGGGGACACCATATATTTT. Full variable domain (missing parts from reference TRBV7-9 and TRBJ1-3): DTGVSQNPRHKITKRGQNVTFRCDPISEHNRLYWYRQTLGQGPEFLTYFQNEAQLEKSRLLSDRFSAERPKGSFSTLEIQRTEQGDSAMYLCASSETGDTIYFGEGSWLTVV.

This clone came up once. V gene TRBV7-6 combines with J gene TRBJ2-3; no clear D. V lost 5 bases, J lost 0 bases, and 15 bases lay in between. The CDR3 sequence is 16 residues long. CDR1 is SGHVS, CDR2 FNYEAQ, per germline. The CDR3 bases are TGTGCCAGCAGCCCCCAGTCCAGATCTAGCACAGATACGCAGTATTTT. Translation gives CASSPQSRSSTDTQYF. The variable domain in full, completed from reference TRBV7-6 and TRBJ2-3, reads GAGVSQSPRYKVTKRGQDVALRCDPISGHVSLYWYRQALGQGPEFLTYFNYEAQQDKSGLPNDRFSAERPEGSISTLTIQRTEQRDSAMYRCASSPQSRSSTDTQYFGPGTRLTVL.